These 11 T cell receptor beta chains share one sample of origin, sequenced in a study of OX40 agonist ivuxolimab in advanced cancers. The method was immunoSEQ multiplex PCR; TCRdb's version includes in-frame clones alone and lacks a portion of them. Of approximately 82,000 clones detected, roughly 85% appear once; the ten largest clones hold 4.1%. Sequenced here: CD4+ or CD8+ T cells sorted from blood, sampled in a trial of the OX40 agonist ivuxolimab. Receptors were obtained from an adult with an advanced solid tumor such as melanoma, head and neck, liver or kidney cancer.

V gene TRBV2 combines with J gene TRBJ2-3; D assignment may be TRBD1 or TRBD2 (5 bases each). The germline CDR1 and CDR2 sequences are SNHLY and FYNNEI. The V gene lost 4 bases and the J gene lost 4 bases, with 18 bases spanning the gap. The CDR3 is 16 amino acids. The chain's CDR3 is CASSVGRRDGADTQYF. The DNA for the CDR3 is TGTGCCAGCAGTGTGGGACGCCGAGACGGTGCAGATACGCAGTATTTT.

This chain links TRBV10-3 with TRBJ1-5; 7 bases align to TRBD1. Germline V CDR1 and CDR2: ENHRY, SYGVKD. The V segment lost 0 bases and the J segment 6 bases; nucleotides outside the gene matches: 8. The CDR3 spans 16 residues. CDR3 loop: CAISESAGGRVQPQHF. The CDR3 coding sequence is TGTGCCATCAGTGAGTCGGCAGGGGGAAGAGTTCAGCCCCAGCATTTT.

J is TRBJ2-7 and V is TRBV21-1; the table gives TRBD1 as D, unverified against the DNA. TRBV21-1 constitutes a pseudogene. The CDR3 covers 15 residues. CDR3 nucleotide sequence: TGTGCCAGCAGCGTACCGGGACAGGGAAATCACGAGCAGTACTTC. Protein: CASSVPGQGNHEQYF.

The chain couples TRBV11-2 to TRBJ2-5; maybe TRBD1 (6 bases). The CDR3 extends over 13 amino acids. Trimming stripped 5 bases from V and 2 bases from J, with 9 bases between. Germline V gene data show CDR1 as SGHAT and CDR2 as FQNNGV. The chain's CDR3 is CASSGQPQETQYF. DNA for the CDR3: TGTGCCAGCAGCGGACAGCCACAAGAGACCCAGTACTTC.

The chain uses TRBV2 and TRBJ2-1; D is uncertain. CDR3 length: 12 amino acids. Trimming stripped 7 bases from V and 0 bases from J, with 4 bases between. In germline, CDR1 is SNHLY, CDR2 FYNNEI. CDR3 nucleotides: TGTGCCAGCACTGCCTCCTACAATGAGCAGTTCTTC. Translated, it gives CASTASYNEQFF.

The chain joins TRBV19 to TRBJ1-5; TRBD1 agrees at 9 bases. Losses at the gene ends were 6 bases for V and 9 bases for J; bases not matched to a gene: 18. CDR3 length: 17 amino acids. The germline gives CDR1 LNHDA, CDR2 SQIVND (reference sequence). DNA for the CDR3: TGTGCCAGTAGAAATGAGGGGGGACAGGGACGCACAGGGCCCCAGCATTTT. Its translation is CASRNEGGQGRTGPQHF.

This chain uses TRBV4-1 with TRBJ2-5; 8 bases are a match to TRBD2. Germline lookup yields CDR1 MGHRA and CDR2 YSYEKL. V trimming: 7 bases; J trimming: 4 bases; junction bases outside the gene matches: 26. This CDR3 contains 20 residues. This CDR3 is CASTRRLTSGSDVKPETQYF. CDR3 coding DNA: TGCGCCAGCACCCGGCGCCTGACGAGCGGGAGCGATGTCAAACCAGAGACCCAGTACTTC.

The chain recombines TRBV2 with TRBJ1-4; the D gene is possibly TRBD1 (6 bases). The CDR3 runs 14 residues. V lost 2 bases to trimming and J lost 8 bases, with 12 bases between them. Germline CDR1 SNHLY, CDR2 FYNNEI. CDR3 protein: CASSESTGREKLFF. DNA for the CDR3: TGTGCCAGCAGTGAATCTACAGGGCGCGAAAAACTGTTTTTT.

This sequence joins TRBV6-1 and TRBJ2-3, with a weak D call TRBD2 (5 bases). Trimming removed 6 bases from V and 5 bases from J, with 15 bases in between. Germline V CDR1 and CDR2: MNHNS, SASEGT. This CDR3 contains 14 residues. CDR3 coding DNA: TGTGCCAGCAGCCCCACTAGGAGCCGAGATACGCAGTATTTT. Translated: CASSPTRSRDTQYF.

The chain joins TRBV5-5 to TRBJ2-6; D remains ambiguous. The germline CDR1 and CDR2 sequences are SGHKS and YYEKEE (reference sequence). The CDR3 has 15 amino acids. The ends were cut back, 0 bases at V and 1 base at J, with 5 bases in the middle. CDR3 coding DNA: TGTGCCAGCAGCTTGGGAGTTTCTGGGGCCAACGTCCTGACTTTC. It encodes CASSLGVSGANVLTF.

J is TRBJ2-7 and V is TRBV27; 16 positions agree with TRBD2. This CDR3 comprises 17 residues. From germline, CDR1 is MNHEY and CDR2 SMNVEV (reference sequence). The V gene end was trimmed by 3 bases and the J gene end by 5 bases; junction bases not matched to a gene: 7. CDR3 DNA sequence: TGTGCCAGCAGTTTCCACGGGACTAGCGGGAGGGTCCACGAGCAGTACTTC. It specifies CASSFHGTSGRVHEQYF.